A selection of T cell receptor beta chains follows, all from one sample in a study of cytomegalovirus exposure and HLA in healthy donors. Assay used: immunoSEQ multiplex PCR; TCRdb lists only in-frame clones, some missing. In the table there are about 150,000 clones, 50% to 75% of which are singletons. Sequences were obtained from PBMCs. The receptors originated from a woman aged 55-75 years in good health and CMV-seropositive. The CDR3 runs from the conserved cysteine through the conserved F or W. Fields, in order: V gene, D gene, clone size, J gene, CDR3 DNA, CDR3 protein. A D gene is named only where the DNA matches it firmly. Part of the rows lack a size; the others show once, few, many or a class for expanded clones.

TRBV10-3	TRBD2	NA	TRBJ2-7	TGTGCCATCAGTGGAATGGGACTAGCGGGAGGGGGGGAGCAGTACTTC	CAISGMGLAGGGEQYF
TRBV27	NA	NA	TRBJ2-3	TGTGCCAGCAGTTTTGGGGGCCACCCTGGAGATACGCAGTATTTT	CASSFGGHPGDTQYF
TRBV7-2	TRBD2	few	TRBJ2-3	TGTGCCAGCAGCTTAGAGATAGCGGGAGGGGTAGATACGCAGTATTTT	CASSLEIAGGVDTQYF
TRBV5-6	TRBD1	few	TRBJ2-7	TGTGCCAGCAGGTTATACCGGACAGGGCTCTACGAGCAGTACTTC	CASRLYRTGLYEQYF
TRBV2	NA	NA	TRBJ1-2	TGTGCCAGCAGTGCCGGGGGGGATCCCAACTATGGCTACACCTTC	CASSAGGDPNYGYTF
TRBV7-9	NA	NA	TRBJ1-1	TGTGCCAGCAGCTTAGCGCGGTTGCATGAGGCTTTCTTT	CASSLARLHEAFF
TRBV5-1	NA	NA	TRBJ2-4	TGCGCCAGCAGCTTGTTAGAGGGGCGGGGAAACATTCAGTACTTC	CASSLLEGRGNIQYF
TRBV10-1	TRBD2	NA	TRBJ2-2	TGCGCCAGCAGTGAGTCTGGATGGCGGGAGGGCCGAAGCACCGGGGAGCTGTTTTTT	CASSESGWREGRSTGELFF
TRBV4-2	TRBD1	NA	TRBJ2-1	TGTGCCAGCAGCCGCCTAGGACAGGGTAAGCAGTTCTTC	CASSRLGQGKQFF
TRBV7-9	NA	NA	TRBJ2-1	TGTGCCAGCAGCTCAACCCGAGGTGAGCAGTTCTTC	CASSSTRGEQFF
TRBV5-6	NA	NA	TRBJ2-1	TGTGCCAGCAGCGGGGCCGTGTATGAGCAGTTCTTC	CASSGAVYEQFF
TRBV7-8	NA	NA	TRBJ1-1	TGTGCCAGCAGCTTCAGAGCCGGGAGCGAAGCTTTCTTT	CASSFRAGSEAFF
TRBV28	TRBD1	once	TRBJ2-7	TGTGCCAGCATCGACAGGGAATCCTACGAGCAGTACTTC	CASIDRESYEQYF
TRBV7-9	TRBD1	NA	TRBJ1-2	TGTGCCAGCAGCTTATCACAGGGGCTCCACACCTTC	CASSLSQGLHTF
TRBV9	TRBD1	NA	TRBJ1-1	TGTGCCAGCAGCAAAGGACAGGTTAACACTGAAGCTTTCTTT	CASSKGQVNTEAFF
TRBV7-9	TRBD2	NA	TRBJ2-7	TGTTCCAGCAGCTTGGGAGGGTACGAGCAGTACTTC	CSSSLGGYEQYF
TRBV7-9	NA	NA	TRBJ1-1	TGTGCCAGCAGCTTAGGAGTTGAAGCTTTCTTT	CASSLGVEAFF
TRBV14	TRBD1	NA	TRBJ2-4	TGTGCCAGCAGCCAGGGTATACGGGACAGTCAAAACATTCAGTACTTC	CASSQGIRDSQNIQYF
TRBV7-9	TRBD1	NA	TRBJ1-5	TGTGCCAGCAGCCCACCCGGGACAGAAAATCAGCCCCAGCATTTT	CASSPPGTENQPQHF
TRBV5-1	NA	NA	TRBJ1-1	TGCGCCAGCAGCACGGACAGAAGTGCTGCTTTCTTT	CASSTDRSAAFF
TRBV2	TRBD1	NA	TRBJ1-5	TGTGCCAGCAGTGGCGGACAGGGGGAGGAACAGCCCCAGCATTTT	CASSGGQGEEQPQHF
TRBV10-1	TRBD2	few	TRBJ2-2	TGCGCCAGCAGTGACCTCCCTTTTGGTCGGGAGGGCGACACCGGGGAGCTGTTTTTT	CASSDLPFGREGDTGELFF
TRBV2	TRBD1	NA	TRBJ2-2	TGTGCCAGCAGTGGACAGGGGGCGCACACCGGGGAGCTGTTTTTT	CASSGQGAHTGELFF
TRBV30	NA	NA	TRBJ1-2	TGTGCCTGGAAGCGGGGGGCGCCGGGGGGCTACACCTTC	CAWKRGAPGGYTF
TRBV27	NA	NA	TRBJ2-1	TGTGCCAGCAGTTCCCTGGGGGGGCTCTCCTACAATGAGCAGTTCTTC	CASSSLGGLSYNEQFF
TRBV27	NA	NA	TRBJ2-5	TGTGCCAGCAGTTCGGCTGGGCTAGCCGAACAAGAGACCCAGTACTTC	CASSSAGLAEQETQYF
TRBV11-2	NA	NA	TRBJ1-4	TGTGCCAGCAGCTTAGGGAGGGTAGAAAAACTGTTTTTT	CASSLGRVEKLFF
TRBV5-6	TRBD1	NA	TRBJ2-1	TGTGCCAGCAGCCCTGGGACAGGGTCTTTCAATGAGCAGTTCTTC	CASSPGTGSFNEQFF
TRBV28	TRBD2	NA	TRBJ2-7	TGTGCCAGCAGTTCCGCCTGGACTAGCGGGACAAGGAGCTCCTACGAGCAGTACTTC	CASSSAWTSGTRSSYEQYF
TRBV30	NA	NA	TRBJ1-1	TGTGCCTGGAGTGTCGTAATGAACACTGAAGCTTTCTTT	CAWSVVMNTEAFF
TRBV28	NA	few	TRBJ1-1	TGTGCCAGCAGCCTCCCCGTGAACACTGAAGCTTTCTTT	CASSLPVNTEAFF
TRBV30	NA	once	TRBJ1-4	TGTGCCTGGGGGGGAGGGAGGGGAGAGGAAAAACTGTTTTTT	CAWGGGRGEEKLFF
TRBV28	TRBD1	once	TRBJ2-3	TGTGCCAGCAGTTTGAGAGGACAGGGGAGGGGGTATTTT	CASSLRGQGRGYF